Sequencing of this T cell receptor (beta chain) was carried out in a study of cytomegalovirus exposure and HLA in healthy donors. Study information: Caucasian-associated ancestry cluster membership applied to about 77% of 300 to 450 genotyped donors.

Note on this clone: The antigen remains unidentified.

The PCR made use of 60 Vbeta and 13 Jbeta primers. Sequencing was performed with immunoSEQ multiplex PCR; in TCRdb, only in-frame clones are kept and a portion is missing. The sample holds roughly 160,000 clones, 60% to 80% seen once. The study, taken as a whole, reports: Of the V segments, some could not be distinguished, including TRBV6-2 and TRBV6-3, and were excluded. The authors later found TCR association rates varying by HLA locus, with DRB1 most and HLA-C fewest. HLA alleles were associated with fewer than 20,000 TCR beta sequences in a later analysis at 0.05 false discovery rate.

Germline loops: CDR1 SNHLY, CDR2 FYNNEI. The CDR3 is made up of 11 amino acids. With 8 bases clipped from V and 6 bases from J, the junction kept 4 bases outside the gene matches. Material: PBMCs. The chain employs TRBV2 and TRBJ2-7; 7 bases are a match to TRBD1. The sequence was obtained from a man aged 25-40 years in good health and CMV-seropositive. The CDR3 protein is CASHRGGEQYF. The DNA for the CDR3 is TGTGCCAGCCACAGGGGCGGCGAGCAGTACTTC. Together with reference TRBV2 and TRBJ2-7, the CDR3 gives the full variable domain: EPEVTQTPSHQVTQMGQEVILRCVPISNHLYFYWYRQILGQKVEFLVSFYNNEISEKSEIFDDQFSVERPDGSNFTLKIRSTKLEDSAMYFCASHRGGEQYFGPGTRLTVT.